This passage covers 11 T cell receptor beta chains from one sample sequenced in a study of beta chain features in type 1 diabetes (dated by TCRdb to between 2018 and 2020). Library preparation was by the immunoSEQ multiplex PCR assay. The entire isolated RNA was reverse transcribed using the High Capacity cDNA Reverse Transcription Kit, and thus expressed TCRB transcripts were sequenced. This immuneACCESS table, as held by TCRdb, lists in-frame sequences with V and J called but not all clones. Of the missing ones, under half trace to an unresolved V gene in checked studies; the others have no known cause. The sample table lists about 900,000 clones, 17% of them with a count of one. The top ten clonotypes cover roughly 0.025% of the sample. Input material: naive CD4+ T cells from blood. This sample's cell subset or site label indicates: true naive CD4+ T cells. All receptors come from a woman aged 18-35 years in good health.

This clone was observed a handful of times. J is TRBJ2-1 and V is TRBV19; the match to TRBD2 covers 14 bases. Trimming removed 5 bases from V and 6 bases from J; junction bases left unmatched: 9. Germline CDR1 is LNHDA and CDR2 is SQIVND (reference sequence). The CDR3 is 17 residues long. The CDR3 region is CASSHTGTSGSRNEQFF. CDR3 in DNA: TGTGCCAGTAGTCACACCGGGACTAGCGGGAGCCGCAATGAGCAGTTCTTC.

This clone was seen a few times. The chain carries TRBV21-1 and TRBJ1-4. TRBV21-1 corresponds to a pseudogene. This CDR3 comprises 15 residues. The CDR3 spells CASSFRDRENEKLFF. The CDR3 DNA reads as TGTGCCAGCAGCTTTCGGGACCGGGAAAATGAAAAACTGTTTTTT.

This chain joins TRBV4-2 and TRBJ1-4, with 10 bases fitting TRBD1. Trimming removed 3 bases from V and 7 bases from J; junction bases left unmatched: 8. In germline, CDR1 is LGHNA, CDR2 YNFKEQ. The CDR3 is made up of 16 amino acids. CDR3 in amino acids: CASSQQRDRGLEKLFF. The CDR3, as DNA: TGTGCCAGCAGCCAGCAACGGGACAGGGGACTTGAAAAACTGTTTTTT.

Worth noting for this clone: Additional DNA sequences in this sample encode the identical CDR3. The rearrangement uses TRBV15 and TRBJ2-1, with D unresolved. There are 14 residues in the CDR3. Looked up from germline, CDR1 is LNHNV and CDR2 is YYDKDF (reference sequence). Deletions cut 1 base from V and 4 bases from J, with 8 bases between. CDR3 sequence reads: CATSRGGSYNEQFF. The CDR3, as DNA: TGTGCCACCAGCAGAGGTGGGTCATACAATGAGCAGTTCTTC.

This clone was detected only a few times. The rearrangement links TRBV7-2 to TRBJ2-3; tentatively, D is TRBD2 (6 bases). V shed 8 bases and J shed 1 base, with 10 bases lying between them. The germline CDR1 and CDR2 sequences are SGHTA and FQGNSA. This CDR3 is 13 amino acids long. CDR3 nucleotides: TGTGCCAGCCGGGACTCTGGCACAGATACGCAGTATTTT. Its translation: CASRDSGTDTQYF.

The chain is built from TRBV27 and TRBJ1-2; unclear D gene. Germline V gene lookup returns CDR1 MNHEY and CDR2 SMNVEV (reference sequence). The V end was cut by 3 bases, the J end by 4 bases, with 6 bases between. The CDR3 consists of 12 residues. The CDR3 region is CASSLDFYGYTF. As DNA, the CDR3 is TGTGCCAGCAGTTTGGACTTCTATGGCTACACCTTC.

This clone showed up just a few times. This chain uses TRBV7-9 with TRBJ1-2; D is undetermined. CDR3 size: 16 residues. Trimming took 4 bases from V and 5 from J, leaving 20 bases between them. CDR1 is SEHNR and CDR2 is FQNEAQ in the germline V gene (reference sequence). The CDR3 spells CASSSGPRGGLYGYTF. The DNA for the CDR3 is TGTGCCAGCAGCTCAGGTCCGCGGGGAGGATTGTATGGCTACACCTTC.

The chain employs TRBV7-9 and TRBJ2-3, with a possible D match to TRBD2 (5 bases). Germline V CDR1 and CDR2: SEHNR, FQNEAQ (reference sequence). The germline V and J ends were trimmed by 6 bases and 2 bases, with 18 bases remaining between them. The CDR3 sequence is 16 residues long. The CDR3 spells CASRFDWTVNTDTQYF. The CDR3 bases are TGTGCCAGCAGGTTCGACTGGACTGTTAACACAGATACGCAGTATTTT.

This clone was recorded a few times. The chain is built from TRBV6-6 and TRBJ1-2, with D uncertain. Between the trimmed V and J ends, which lost 5 bases and 7 bases, there was a span of 20 bases. The germline gives CDR1 MNHNY, CDR2 SVGAGI (reference sequence). The CDR3 length is 15 residues. The CDR3 coding sequence is TGTGCCAGCAGTCCAAGGACGGCCGCGATGGGTGGCTACACCTTC. It is translated as CASSPRTAAMGGYTF.

The rearrangement uses TRBV29-1 and TRBJ2-5, with 8 bases fitting TRBD1. The germline gives CDR1 SQVTM, CDR2 ANQGSEA. Trimming removed 4 bases from V and 4 bases from J; junction bases left unmatched: 5. The CDR3 length is 13 residues. CDR3 sequence: CSVAPGGLETQYF. In DNA form, the CDR3 reads TGCAGCGTTGCTCCAGGGGGCCTAGAGACCCAGTACTTC.

The chain is built from TRBV6-1 and TRBJ2-2; a possible D gene is TRBD1 (6 bases). CDR3 size: 14 residues. The V end lost 7 bases, the J end lost 1 base, and 10 bases lay between the germline ends. Germline V gives CDR1 MNHNS, CDR2 SASEGT. CDR3 protein: CASTRGGNTGELFF. The CDR3 coding sequence is TGTGCCAGCACCAGAGGGGGGAACACCGGGGAGCTGTTTTTT.